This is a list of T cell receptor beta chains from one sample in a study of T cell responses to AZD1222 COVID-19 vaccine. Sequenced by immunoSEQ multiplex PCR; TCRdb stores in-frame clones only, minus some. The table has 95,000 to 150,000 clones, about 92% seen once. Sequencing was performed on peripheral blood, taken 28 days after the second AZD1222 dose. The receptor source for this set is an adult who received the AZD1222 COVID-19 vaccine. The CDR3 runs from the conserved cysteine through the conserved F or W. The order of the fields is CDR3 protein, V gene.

CDR3: CASREAGQAYGYTF
V: TRBV5-6

CDR3: CASSQVGGDYNEQFF
V: TRBV4-2

CDR3: CAISVGLSMNTEAFF
V: TRBV10-3

CDR3: CASSQDSSLIAGNTIYF
V: TRBV4-3

CDR3: CASRGQGRGTEAFF
V: TRBV5-4

CDR3: CASSLGRDSPYTF
V: TRBV7-8

CDR3: CASSRDLWETQYF
V: TRBV13

CDR3: CASSLEVNTEAFF
V: TRBV27

CDR3: CASSQGVRNTEAFF
V: TRBV14

CDR3: CASSQTSGGAVNEQFF
V: TRBV3-1/TRBV3-2

CDR3: CASSFADRGGEQYF
V: TRBV28

CDR3: CASSSRLAGGRTDTQYF
V: TRBV5-6

CDR3: CSASGLAHQNEQFF
V: TRBV20-1

CDR3: CASSQGTGGGEKLFF
V: TRBV4-3

CDR3: CARPQSNYGYTF
V: TRBV2

CDR3: CASSPRGALSYNEQFF
V: TRBV3-1/TRBV3-2

CDR3: CASSLPTGNTGELFF
V: TRBV7-8

CDR3: CASKAGLSSYEQYF
V: TRBV10-2

CDR3: CASSLGGNTEAFF
V: TRBV11-3

CDR3: CAISGLADSTDTQYF
V: TRBV10-3

CDR3: CASSEVQGLNYGYTF
V: TRBV6-1

CDR3: CATSRGQPNSNQPQHF
V: TRBV15

CDR3: CASSAGTSGSADTQYF
V: TRBV7-9

CDR3: CASSQEDRGNTIYF
V: TRBV3-1/TRBV3-2

CDR3: CASRTGGGGRTGELFF
V: TRBV5-1

CDR3: CASSYRPSTGELFF
V: TRBV6-5

CDR3: CASRDRGNIDTQYF
V: TRBV2

CDR3: CASSHFRDSRNEQFF
V: TRBV11-2

CDR3: CSGGTSYEQFF
V: TRBV29-1

CDR3: CASLQGDYGYTF
V: TRBV2

CDR3: CASSQTSGSFAGTDTQYF
V: TRBV3-1/TRBV3-2

CDR3: CASRLGGRRADTQYF
V: TRBV13

CDR3: CASRTMNTEAFF
V: TRBV18

CDR3: CASSLALNSGNTIYF
V: TRBV5-1

CDR3: CASRPAGEIYEQYF
V: TRBV6-5

CDR3: CASSYGDNTEAFF
V: TRBV6-5

CDR3: CASSYLGRGHYGYTF
V: TRBV6-2/TRBV6-3

CDR3: CSVEGIDYGYTF
V: TRBV29-1

CDR3: CSARNGTQYF
V: TRBV20-1

CDR3: CASSILVAAGGYTF
V: TRBV6-2/TRBV6-3

CDR3: CASGTAGENEQFF
V: TRBV5-1

CDR3: CASSLDTEAFF
V: TRBV5-6

CDR3: CASSGDGAPETQYF
V: TRBV2

CDR3: CASRPWTSGRGETQYF
V: TRBV6-2/TRBV6-3

CDR3: CASSYLGRGLGTEAFF
V: TRBV6-2/TRBV6-3

CDR3: CASSLSLSKAGELFF
V: TRBV7-7

CDR3: CATRGNSPLHF
V: TRBV28

CDR3: CASSLAGGNTEAFF
V: TRBV7-9

CDR3: CASREDRGGYTF
V: TRBV6-5

CDR3: CASSVHQGGVNTEAFF
V: TRBV9

CDR3: CASSQKYSGPSYEQYF
V: TRBV3-1/TRBV3-2

CDR3: CASSFRGYNEQFF
V: TRBV7-8